Described below is a single T cell receptor (beta chain) sequence and its context. This clonotype was detected a few times. What this receptor recognizes is not known. Per-base qualities were not stored, and no clone one base away is much larger. These data belong to a study of human T cells and chemical hapten exposure (dated by TCRdb to the early 2020s). Some background on the complete study: For sensitization, 2% DPC in acetone was applied to a roughly 2 cm by roughly 2 cm area of upper inner arm skin. Under 30 alopecia patients gave blood for TCR sequencing at one to four time points (pre-sensitization, 2, 6 and 24 weeks). Blood samples were taken from patients before sensitization (week 0) and then at 2, 6 and about 24 weeks after DPC sensitization. In alopecia patients, the study followed how the peripheral blood TCR repertoire changed in vivo over primary and secondary sensitization to diphenylcyclopropenone (DPC), a hapten. Patch tests used Finn chambers with 0.01% DPC on the upper back, scored after 6 days by International Contact Dermatitis Research Group standards. Patients additionally received weekly therapeutic DPC doses to the scalp throughout the approximately 22-week study period. Libraries were combined into a pool for sequencing, and differences in TCR yield between samples came mainly from small differences in library volumes within the pool. The patient cohort, mostly female, included alopecia areata with under or over 50% scalp involvement, alopecia totalis and alopecia universalis. The paper's findings and limits, for the study overall: After repeated subsampling, the strength of the expansion versus patch-test correlation and the threshold at which it became significant changed. The number of PT1 expanded TCRs positively correlated with patch test score, significant at thresholds 8, 16 and 32 but not 4. DPC sensitization did not change the number of TCRs with a frequency above 1 in 1000, and there was no evidence of changes in global repertoire structure. All patients had alopecia, a presumed autoimmune disease, so their immune response might differ from that of healthy individuals. Compared with pre-sensitization or healthy control sets, expanded TCRs formed significantly more large CDR3 similarity clusters, which is consistent with antigen-driven responses.

Taken with the paper, the label for time point translates to: patch test 3, about 24 weeks after DPC sensitization. The treatment or condition label corresponds to: therapeutic diphenylcyclopropenone sensitization with weekly scalp DPC. Blood at each patch-test visit was drawn before the patch test was applied. Eligible patients were aged 18 to 70, diagnosed with alopecia, deemed suitable for DPC therapy, and excluded if pregnant. Total RNA was extracted from unfractionated whole blood collected in Tempus Blood RNA tubes. Libraries were prepared through RACE. TCRdb records NextSeq 500 as the sequencer. Library preparation attached unique molecular identifiers to individual cDNA molecules for quantitative, reproducible TCR counting. From each blood RNA sample, both TCR alpha and TCR beta chains were sequenced. On the study's bioinformatics: The median number of TCRs per sample was approximately 98,000, ranging from about 23,224 to 700,000. V, J and CDR3 annotation of the TCR reads was carried out using the Decombinator software suite. To make PS versus PT1 abundance plots, every sample was subsampled to the same number of TCRs (28,000). Expanded TCRs were defined as absent before sensitization and observed at least eight times at the 2-week time point. TCRdb trimmed public reads at Q25 via fastp, called clones via MiXCR and kept in-frame beta chains. CDR3 protein duplicates are merged, each entry listing the most common genes and DNA. The V and J calls, along with clone size, are taken from TCRdb and not from the paper's own processing. In this sample the table shows about 160,000 distinct CDR3 sequences, around a quarter of which occur a single time. The ten largest clonotypes hold roughly 2% of the sample.

The CDR3 runs 12 residues from the cysteine to the phenylalanine. Just the 36-base CDR3 DNA is kept, in frame starting at base 1. V drops 3 bases and J drops 7 bases, leaving 7 bases in between. Source: whole blood, taken in connection with sensitization to the hapten diphenylcyclopropenone (DPC). Recombination linked TRBV12-3 or TRBV12-4 to TRBJ2-1; the D gene identity is not certain. The clonotype comes from a woman aged 18-29 years with alopecia areata. Some clones in this sample may be carry-over from other donors' samples. CDR3 loop: CASSFLENEQFF. The DNA is TGTGCCAGCAGTTTCCTGGAGAATGAGCAGTTCTTC.